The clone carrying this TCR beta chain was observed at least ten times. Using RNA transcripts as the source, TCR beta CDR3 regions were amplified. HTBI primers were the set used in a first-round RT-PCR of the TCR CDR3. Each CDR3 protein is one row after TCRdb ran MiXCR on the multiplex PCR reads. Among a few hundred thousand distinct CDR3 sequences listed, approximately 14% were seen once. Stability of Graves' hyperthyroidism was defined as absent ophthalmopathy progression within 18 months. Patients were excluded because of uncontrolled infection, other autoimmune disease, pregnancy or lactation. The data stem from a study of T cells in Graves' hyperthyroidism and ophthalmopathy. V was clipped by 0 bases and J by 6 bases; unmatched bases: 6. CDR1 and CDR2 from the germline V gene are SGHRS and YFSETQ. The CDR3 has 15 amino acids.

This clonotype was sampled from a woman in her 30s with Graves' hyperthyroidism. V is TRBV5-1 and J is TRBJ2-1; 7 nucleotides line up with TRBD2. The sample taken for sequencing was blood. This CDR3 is CASSLGPGGTNEQFF. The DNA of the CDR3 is TGCGCCAGCAGCTTGGGGCCGGGAGGAACCAATGAGCAGTTCTTC.